A few counts support the clone carrying this T cell receptor beta chain. This sample stems from a study of blood T cell repertoires in COVID-19. Study context: Acute and convalescent COVID-19 specimens originated in the United States, Italy and Spain.

Per the original methods: Estimation of nucleated cell counts relied on the amplification of reference gene primers. This table comes from immunoSEQ multiplex PCR, and its TCRdb copy is limited to in-frame clones, with some not included. That table gives V, J and clone size, and the DNA gave D and trimming. The repertoire includes fewer than 250,000 clones, 75% to 85% of them detected once, and less than 6.5% sits in the top ten. The CDR3 length is 13 residues. Trimming removed 2 bases from V and 7 bases from J, with 13 bases in between. CDR1 is SGHNT and CDR2 is YYREEE in the germline V gene (reference sequence).

The sequencing input was peripheral blood. This TCR was sampled from a human donor in a cohort sampled during active COVID-19. J is TRBJ2-7 and V is TRBV5-4; D might be TRBD2 (5 bases). CDR3 sequence reads: CASSFRGGWEQYF. The CDR3 DNA sequence: TGTGCCAGCAGCTTTCGCGGAGGATGGGAGCAGTACTTC. Full variable domain (outside the CDR3, taken from reference TRBV5-4 and TRBJ2-7): ETGVTQSPTHLIKTRGQQVTLRCSSQSGHNTVSWYQQALGQGPQFIFQYYREEENGRGNFPPRFSGLQFPNYSSELNVNALELDDSALYLCASSFRGGWEQYFGPGTRLTVT.